The rows below give T cell receptor beta chains drawn from one sample of a study of a mutant IDH1 vaccine in newly diagnosed glioma. Generated by immunoSEQ multiplex PCR, the TCRdb table keeps only in-frame clones and is missing some. The data hold fewer than 75,000 clones, with approximately 88% observed a single time. No antigen is known for these receptors. The starting material was PBMCs, obtained from a glioma patient whose treatment included an IDH1 peptide vaccine. All receptors derive from a woman aged 45-65 years with glioma. The CDR3 runs from the conserved cysteine through the conserved F or W. A D gene is named only where the DNA matches it firmly. The listing skips clone size in some rows; elsewhere it reads once, few, many or a size class.

v_call	j_call	clone_size	d_call	cdr3_nt	cdr3_aa
TRBV15	TRBJ1-5	NA	NA	TGTGCCACCAGCAGAGATAGGCAGGGTCAACAGCCCCAGCATTTT	CATSRDRQGQQPQHF
TRBV4-3	TRBJ1-1	NA	TRBD1	TGCGCCAGCAGCCAAGGGGCGGGACAGCCGAACACTGAAGCTTTCTTT	CASSQGAGQPNTEAFF
TRBV7-2	TRBJ1-3	NA	NA	TGTGCCAGCGGACCGCAGCGGGGATTCTCTGGAAACACCATATATTTT	CASGPQRGFSGNTIYF
TRBV9	TRBJ2-2	NA	TRBD2	TGTGCCAGCAGCTTGAGACCTGGGGGGGACGGGGAGCTGTTTTTT	CASSLRPGGDGELFF
TRBV27	TRBJ1-4	NA	NA	TGTGCCAGCAGTTTTACTAATGAAAAACTGTTTTTT	CASSFTNEKLFF
TRBV5-6	TRBJ1-2	NA	NA	TGTGCCAGCCGCCGTTCAGGTGGCTACACCTTC	CASRRSGGYTF
TRBV5-1	TRBJ2-1	NA	NA	TGCGCCAGCAGCTTGGCCTCAGCAGGGGAGCAGTTCTTC	CASSLASAGEQFF
TRBV27	TRBJ2-1	NA	TRBD2	TGTGCCAGCATAGGCCTAGCGGGGGAGACCTACAATGAGCAGTTCTTC	CASIGLAGETYNEQFF
TRBV6-6	TRBJ2-1	once	TRBD2	TGTGCCAGCAGCGATCCGGGACTAGCGGGAAGAAATGAGCAGTTCTTC	CASSDPGLAGRNEQFF
TRBV6-4	TRBJ1-6	NA	TRBD1	TGTGCCAGCAGCGGACAGGGGGATTCACCCCTCCACTTT	CASSGQGDSPLHF
TRBV10-3	TRBJ1-2	NA	NA	TGTGCCATCAGTGAGCAGGGACACGGCTATGGCTACACCTTC	CAISEQGHGYGYTF
TRBV30	TRBJ2-2	NA	NA	TGTGCCTGGGACGAGGTGGGCACCGGGGAGCTGTTTTTT	CAWDEVGTGELFF
TRBV6-5	TRBJ1-4	NA	TRBD1	TGTGCCAGCAGCCCACCGCAGGGGGCAAAACTGTTTTTT	CASSPPQGAKLFF
TRBV11-3	TRBJ1-2	once	NA	TGTGCCAGCTCGTCGGGGACACACCCCTATGGCTACACCTTC	CASSSGTHPYGYTF
TRBV6-6	TRBJ2-7	NA	NA	TGTGCCAGCAGTTTACGACAAGACTACGAGCAGTACTTC	CASSLRQDYEQYF
TRBV7-9	TRBJ2-5	few	NA	TGTGCCAGCAGCCCCGGAGGACGAGAGACCCAGTACTTC	CASSPGGRETQYF
TRBV29-1	TRBJ1-4	NA	TRBD1	TGCAGCGTTGGGGGACAGGGCAGAGGTGAAAAACTGTTTTTT	CSVGGQGRGEKLFF
TRBV6-1	TRBJ1-5	NA	NA	TGTGCCAGCAGTAATAGTTGGGCAGGGGAGCCCCAGCATTTT	CASSNSWAGEPQHF
TRBV6-1	TRBJ2-5	few	TRBD2	TGTGCCAGCAGTGAAGCAGCGGGGGGCCAAGAGACCCAGTACTTC	CASSEAAGGQETQYF
TRBV18	TRBJ1-5	NA	NA	TGTGCCAGCTCACCATACCAGGGAAATCAGCCCCAGCATTTT	CASSPYQGNQPQHF
TRBV27	TRBJ1-2	NA	NA	TGTGCCAGCAGTCCCGGCCATTCGGGGGGCTACACCTTC	CASSPGHSGGYTF
TRBV7-2	TRBJ1-3	NA	NA	TGTGCCAGCAGTCCAACTGGGTGGGGAAACACCATATATTTT	CASSPTGWGNTIYF
TRBV5-1	TRBJ2-3	NA	NA	TGCGCCAGCAGCTTGAATAGCGGACGAGATACGCAGTATTTT	CASSLNSGRDTQYF
TRBV7-9	TRBJ1-6	few	NA	TGTGCCAGCAGATTGGAGGGACCCCTCCACTTT	CASRLEGPLHF
TRBV7-2	TRBJ2-3	NA	NA	TGTGCCAGCAGCTTCCAGGCGGGAGATACGCAGTATTTT	CASSFQAGDTQYF
TRBV21-1	TRBJ2-1	NA	NA	TGTGCCAGCGTGAGGGACGGGAAATCCTACAATGAGCAGTTCTTC	CASVRDGKSYNEQFF
TRBV5-4	TRBJ1-2	few	NA	TGTGCCAGCAGCTTGGCCCGGGGGAATGGCTACACCTTC	CASSLARGNGYTF
TRBV27	TRBJ2-3	few	TRBD2	TGTGCCAGCTCTAGCGGGGGGGAAACAGATACGCAGTATTTT	CASSSGGETDTQYF
TRBV4-3	TRBJ2-1	NA	NA	TGCGCCAGCAGCCAAGAGGGCGAGCAGTTCTTC	CASSQEGEQFF
TRBV25-1	TRBJ2-1	NA	TRBD2	TGTGCCAGCAGTGACCAAATAGCGGGGGGTGAGCAGTTCTTC	CASSDQIAGGEQFF
TRBV5-1	TRBJ1-4	NA	NA	TGCGCCAGCAAGCAAATCGAGGATGAAAAACTGTTTTTT	CASKQIEDEKLFF
TRBV27	TRBJ1-6	NA	NA	TGTGCCAGCAGTATAATGGGGTATAATTCACCCCTCCACTTT	CASSIMGYNSPLHF
TRBV7-3	TRBJ2-5	NA	TRBD2	TGTGCCAGCAGCTCACTAGCGGGGCGGCAAGAGACCCAGTACTTC	CASSSLAGRQETQYF
TRBV5-6	TRBJ1-4	NA	NA	TGTGCCAGCAGCTTGGACCGCGGCCTTAATGAAAAACTGTTTTTT	CASSLDRGLNEKLFF
TRBV18	TRBJ1-5	NA	NA	TGTGCCAGCTCACCACCGGGGGTACAGCCCCAGCATTTT	CASSPPGVQPQHF
TRBV19	TRBJ2-2	few	NA	TGTGCCAGTAGTGAGAACACCGGGGAGCTGTTTTTT	CASSENTGELFF
TRBV7-8	TRBJ1-2	once	NA	TGTGCCAGCAGCTTATCGGGAGGGGCCCTCTATGGCTACACCTTC	CASSLSGGALYGYTF
TRBV2	TRBJ1-4	NA	TRBD1	TGTGCCAGCAGTGGAAGAGGGACAGGGAGTGGAAAACTGTTTTTT	CASSGRGTGSGKLFF
TRBV9	TRBJ1-5	NA	NA	TGTGCCAGCAGCCCCGACACAGGTGATGAGCCCCAGCATTTT	CASSPDTGDEPQHF
TRBV5-8	TRBJ1-2	NA	NA	TGTGCCAGCAGCTCGCGGGACTTCCAAAACTATGGCTACACCTTC	CASSSRDFQNYGYTF
TRBV11-1	TRBJ2-7	NA	NA	TGTGCCAGCAGCAGAGACAGCTCCTACGAGCAGTACTTC	CASSRDSSYEQYF
TRBV27	TRBJ1-1	once	NA	TGTGCCAGCAGCAAAACCTGGGGGGACGTGAACACTGAAGCTTTCTTT	CASSKTWGDVNTEAFF
TRBV9	TRBJ1-2	once	NA	TGTGCCAGCAGCGCACCCCGTGGGGGGGGAATAGACTATGGCTACACCTTC	CASSAPRGGGIDYGYTF
TRBV6-7	TRBJ1-5	NA	NA	TGTGCCAGCAGTTACCAGGACCGAGATCAGCCCCAGCATTTT	CASSYQDRDQPQHF
TRBV10-2	TRBJ2-1	NA	TRBD2	TGCGCCAGCAGTGGGAAGCGGGGGGGAAGCGATGAGCAGTTCTTC	CASSGKRGGSDEQFF
TRBV9	TRBJ1-1	NA	NA	TGTGCCAGCAGCGTAGGGGATGGGGTCACTGAAGCTTTCTTT	CASSVGDGVTEAFF
TRBV5-1	TRBJ1-1	NA	NA	TGCGCCAGCAGCTTGGAGGGTCTGAACACTGAAGCTTTCTTT	CASSLEGLNTEAFF
TRBV30	TRBJ2-6	NA	NA	TGTGCCTGGAGTCCGGGACTTGGGGCCAACGTCCTGACTTTC	CAWSPGLGANVLTF
TRBV7-7	TRBJ1-1	few	NA	TGTGCCAGCAGCCCCTCTCTGGAGCGTGAAGCTTTCTTT	CASSPSLEREAFF
TRBV7-2	TRBJ2-1	NA	TRBD2	TGTGCCAGCAGCTTTAGCGGGGGGGCTTTCAATGAGCAGTTCTTC	CASSFSGGAFNEQFF
TRBV5-1	TRBJ2-7	NA	NA	TGCGCCAGCAGCCTGGAAGCACAGAGGAGCTCCTACGAGCAGTACTTC	CASSLEAQRSSYEQYF
TRBV12-5	TRBJ1-5	NA	TRBD1	TGTGCTAGTGGGGGACCCGGGACAGAGACTAATCAGCCCCAGCATTTT	CASGGPGTETNQPQHF
TRBV9	TRBJ2-2	NA	NA	TGTGCCAGCAGCGTAGAGGGCGGCACCGGGGAGCTGTTTTTT	CASSVEGGTGELFF